This T cell receptor (beta chain) is from a study of T cell responses to AZD1222 COVID-19 vaccine. Whole-study results and caveats: Recipients of two AZD1222 doses showed rising Spike-specific TCR breadth and depth. Targeting of unmutated variant regions was reportedly seen in nearly half of spike-specific TCRs.

Details on this clone: Antigen: not known.

Method: immunoSEQ multiplex PCR; TCRdb's copy keeps in-frame clones and lacks some. The table records roughly 150,000 clones, 94% of them present only once. This CDR3 has 15 amino acids. Trimming at V came to 0 bases and at J to 3 bases, leaving 3 bases not matched to a gene. The germline gives CDR1 KGHSH, CDR2 LQKENI. V and J are TRBV18 and TRBJ1-2; 8 bases line up with TRBD1. The sequence came from an adult who received the AZD1222 COVID-19 vaccine. The specimen was peripheral blood, collected 28 days after the second AZD1222 dose. CDR3 sequence: CASSPPIRGHYGYTF. The CDR3 DNA reads TGTGCCAGCTCACCACCGATCAGGGGGCACTATGGCTACACCTTC.